A single sample gave rise to the 32 T cell receptor beta chains below, sequenced in a study of cytomegalovirus exposure and HLA in healthy donors. Primers for the PCR totalled 60 Vbeta and 13 Jbeta. Method: immunoSEQ multiplex PCR; TCRdb's copy keeps in-frame clones and lacks some. The sample comprises 85,000 to 100,000 clones, over 55% of which are singletons, and roughly 6% rests with the top ten. The sample comprised PBMCs. The receptors derive from a young woman in good health and CMV-seronegative.

The J gene is TRBJ1-6, the V gene TRBV6-6, with TRBD1 as a possible D gene (5 bases). Germline lookup yields CDR1 MNHNY and CDR2 SVGAGI (reference sequence). The CDR3 is 12 amino acids. Deletions cut 8 bases from V and 4 bases from J, with 6 bases between. CDR3 DNA: TGTGCCAGCGGGGGGTATAATTCACCCCTCCACTTT. Protein product: CASGGYNSPLHF.

The chain uses TRBV28 and TRBJ2-7; 11 bases agree with TRBD1. V shed 6 bases and J 3 bases; nucleotides not matched to a gene: 10. CDR3 length equals 16 residues. Per the germline V gene, CDR1 is MDHEN and CDR2 is SYDVKM. CDR3 amino acids: CASSFSPGTGGYEQYF. Written as DNA, the CDR3 is TGTGCCAGCAGCTTTTCTCCCGGGACAGGGGGCTACGAGCAGTACTTC.

This clone was counted a single time. The rearrangement joins TRBV5-1 to TRBJ1-2; 9 bases line up with TRBD1. Germline trimming cut 3 bases from V and 4 bases from J; bases unmatched to any gene: 7. From germline, CDR1 is SGHRS and CDR2 YFSETQ. The CDR3 is 15 amino acids. The CDR3 sequence is CASSYTGGSSYGYTF. The DNA of the CDR3 is TGCGCCAGCAGCTATACAGGGGGCTCTTCCTATGGCTACACCTTC.

The gene calls are TRBV19 and TRBJ2-3; TRBD1 matches at 8 bases. Germline V gene sequence: CDR1 LNHDA, CDR2 SQIVND (reference sequence). Trimming cost V 5 bases and J 2 bases; bases outside gene matches: 3. The CDR3 consists of 14 residues. Here the CDR3 DNA reads TGTGCCAGTAGTCAGGGACAGGCCACAGATACGCAGTATTTT. Amino acids: CASSQGQATDTQYF.

This chain joins TRBV5-4 and TRBJ1-2; 7 bases match TRBD1. V gave up 9 bases and J gave up 4 bases; unmatched junction bases: 6. The V gene's germline CDR1 is SGHNT and CDR2 YYREEE (reference sequence). The CDR3 length is 12 residues. In DNA, the CDR3 is TGTGCCACAACAGGGGCAAGCTATGGCTACACCTTC. It translates to CATTGASYGYTF.

This clone was seen a single time. The chain couples TRBV30 to TRBJ2-7, with 10 bases lining up with TRBD2. The V and J ends lost 2 bases and 1 base, in that order; junction bases with no gene match: 5. Germline loops: CDR1 GTSNPN, CDR2 SVGIG (reference sequence). The CDR3 runs to 15 residues. This CDR3 reads CAWSPGTSVSYEQYF. The CDR3 nucleotides read TGTGCCTGGAGTCCCGGGACTAGCGTTTCCTACGAGCAGTACTTC.

This clone came up a few times. The chain carries TRBV29-1 and TRBJ1-2; tentatively, D is TRBD1 (5 bases). V was shortened by 3 bases and J by 4 bases, with 6 bases between the two germline ends. CDR3 length equals 11 residues. Germline CDR1 and CDR2: SQVTM and ANQGSEA. The CDR3 reads CSVDRAYGYTF. The CDR3 DNA reads TGCAGCGTTGACAGGGCCTATGGCTACACCTTC.

Only one count was recorded for this clone. The gene calls are TRBV7-9 and TRBJ2-7; a weak D match, TRBD2 (6 bases). Germline lookup yields CDR1 SEHNR and CDR2 FQNEAQ (reference sequence). V lost 2 bases to trimming and J lost 2 bases, with 10 bases between them. The CDR3 extends over 14 amino acids. The DNA of the CDR3 is TGTGCCAGCAGCTTATCCCCGGGAGCCTACGAGCAGTACTTC. Protein product: CASSLSPGAYEQYF. Full variable domain (outside the CDR3, taken from reference TRBV7-9 and TRBJ2-7): DTGVSQNPRHKITKRGQNVTFRCDPISEHNRLYWYRQTLGQGPEFLTYFQNEAQLEKSRLLSDRFSAERPKGSFSTLEIQRTEQGDSAMYLCASSLSPGAYEQYFGPGTRLTVT.

The chain has TRBV29-1 and TRBJ2-1; the D gene is possibly TRBD2 (6 bases). This CDR3 is 14 amino acids long. V was clipped by 6 bases and J by 2 bases, with 14 bases between them. In germline, CDR1 is SQVTM, CDR2 ANQGSEA. The CDR3, as DNA: TGCAGCGTCGACATCGGCGGGACCTACAATGAGCAGTTCTTC. Translation: CSVDIGGTYNEQFF.

Relative to its sample, this clone is medium-sized. This rearrangement joins TRBV10-3 to TRBJ2-2; possible D gene TRBD1, 6 bases. The germline V and J ends were trimmed by 11 bases and 2 bases, with 12 bases remaining between them. CDR1 is ENHRY and CDR2 is SYGVKD in the germline V gene. This CDR3 comprises 13 residues. CDR3 region: CAVIQGNTGELFF. The DNA for the CDR3 is TGTGCCGTGATACAGGGCAACACCGGGGAGCTGTTTTTT.

The chain uses TRBV6-5 and TRBJ2-1, with a tentative D call TRBD2 (7 bases). The CDR3 covers 15 residues. Per the germline V gene, CDR1 is MNHEY and CDR2 is SVGAGI. V dropped 8 bases and J dropped 8 bases, with 22 bases sitting between them. In DNA form, the CDR3 reads TGTGCCAGCGGTCCGGTGGGGGGGCCATACGATGAGCAGTTCTTC. Translation: CASGPVGGPYDEQFF.

This clone was recorded a few times. This rearrangement joins TRBV5-6 to TRBJ1-1; possible D gene TRBD1, 5 bases. The germline V gene has CDR1 SGHDT and CDR2 YYEEEE. V lost 1 base and J lost 0, with 10 bases in between. The CDR3 loop spans 15 amino acids. The CDR3 coding sequence is TGTGCCAGCAGCTTGCAGGGTCCGATGAACACTGAAGCTTTCTTT. Protein: CASSLQGPMNTEAFF.

The chain employs TRBV28 and TRBJ2-7; 9 bases agree with TRBD2. J was trimmed by 7 bases and V by 5 bases; bases with no gene match: 15. CDR3 size: 16 residues. Germline CDR1 reads MDHEN; CDR2 reads SYDVKM. The CDR3, as DNA: TGTGCCAGCAGTCCCCTTGGGAGCGGGGGGCTACGGGAGCAGTACTTC. It encodes CASSPLGSGGLREQYF.

V gene TRBV6-5 combines with J gene TRBJ2-5; TRBD1 matches 7 bases. Germline CDR1 and CDR2: MNHEY and SVGAGI. Trimming took 6 bases from V and 4 from J; bases not matched to a gene: 8. The CDR3 extends over 14 amino acids. The CDR3 DNA follows: TGTGCCAGCAGGCAGACAGGGTCTAGAGAGACCCAGTACTTC. Translating it yields CASRQTGSRETQYF.

J is TRBJ2-7 and V is TRBV5-4; possibly TRBD2 for D (6 bases). Trimming cost V 2 bases and J 6 bases, with 21 bases left between them. The CDR3 is 16 residues long. The germline gives CDR1 SGHNT, CDR2 YYREEE (reference sequence). CDR3 bases: TGTGCCAGCAGCTTACTCGGGACTGGACCGGCCCGCGAGCAGTACTTC. Protein product: CASSLLGTGPAREQYF.

The chain links TRBV6-6 to TRBJ2-1, with D unclear. CDR1 and CDR2 from the germline V gene are MNHNY and SVGAGI (reference sequence). The CDR3 loop spans 15 amino acids. Trimming took 6 bases from V and 0 from J, leaving 12 bases between them. CDR3 DNA sequence: TGTGCCAGCAGAACCACCTGGAGCTCCTACAATGAGCAGTTCTTC. Translated: CASRTTWSSYNEQFF.

J is TRBJ2-5 and V is TRBV2; TRBD2 agrees at 11 bases. The germline CDR1 and CDR2 sequences are SNHLY and FYNNEI. The CDR3 consists of 13 residues. V was pared by 8 bases and J by 7 bases, with 6 bases of the junction left unmatched. This CDR3 is CASGTSGGGTQYF. The CDR3, as DNA: TGTGCCAGCGGGACTAGCGGCGGAGGGACCCAGTACTTC.

In this sample, this clone turned up a few times. The chain has TRBV18 and TRBJ2-2, with no clear D. The CDR3 is 16 residues long. From germline, CDR1 is KGHSH and CDR2 LQKENI. V lost 6 bases and J 1 base, leaving 15 bases between the germline ends. CDR3 region: CASSSKWPKNTGELFF. The CDR3 nucleotides read TGTGCCAGCTCGTCCAAATGGCCAAAGAACACCGGGGAGCTGTTTTTT.

CDR3: CASTALRGNTEAFF. CDR3 DNA: TGTGCCAGTACCGCCCTAAGAGGAAACACTGAAGCTTTCTTT. The rearrangement links TRBV19 to TRBJ1-1; no firm D call. V was trimmed by 7 bases and J by 2 bases, leaving 14 bases between them. Germline CDR1 LNHDA, CDR2 SQIVND (reference sequence). This CDR3 has 14 amino acids.

This clone was seen once. The rearrangement joins TRBV5-1 to TRBJ2-2; TRBD2 agrees at 11 bases. Germline loops: CDR1 SGHRS, CDR2 YFSETQ. The CDR3 extends over 15 amino acids. The V and J ends lost 4 bases and 4 bases, in that order; junction bases with no gene match: 3. In nucleotides, the CDR3 is TGCGCCAGCAGCCCGGGACTAGCGGTCACCGGGGAGCTGTTTTTT. As protein: CASSPGLAVTGELFF.

J is TRBJ2-1 and V is TRBV5-1; 10 nucleotides match TRBD2. CDR3 length: 16 amino acids. From germline, CDR1 is SGHRS and CDR2 YFSETQ. V gave up 0 bases and J gave up 4 bases; unmatched junction bases: 4. In DNA, the CDR3 is TGCGCCAGCAGCTTGGATACTAGCGGGGTATACAATGAGCAGTTCTTC. The encoded protein is CASSLDTSGVYNEQFF.

This chain links TRBV7-2 with TRBJ2-3; D not certain. Per germline, CDR1 SGHTA and CDR2 FQGNSA. The CDR3 loop spans 14 amino acids. Trimming removed 3 bases from V and 2 bases from J, with 9 bases in between. CDR3 DNA sequence: TGTGCCAGCAGCTTTTTTATGGCCACAGATACGCAGTATTTT. It is translated as CASSFFMATDTQYF.

The table lists this clone with a few counts. This chain links TRBV7-7 with TRBJ2-2, with D tentatively TRBD1 (7 bases). V lost 6 bases and J lost 5, with 10 bases in between. Germline V gene lookup returns CDR1 SSHAT and CDR2 FNYEAQ (reference sequence). This CDR3 comprises 13 residues. The CDR3 here is CASRPGGTGELFF. CDR3 sequence (DNA): TGTGCCAGCAGGCCAGGGGGGACCGGGGAGCTGTTTTTT. The entire variable domain, with the rest obtained from reference TRBV7-7 and TRBJ2-2, is as follows: GAGVSQSPRYKVTKRGQDVTLRCDPISSHATLYWYQQALGQGPEFLTYFNYEAQPDKSGLPSDRFSAERPEGSISTLTIQRTEQRDSAMYRCASRPGGTGELFFGEGSRLTVL.

The chain has TRBV19 and TRBJ2-6; 7 nucleotides align to TRBD2. Germline-derived CDR1 and CDR2 are LNHDA and SQIVND (reference sequence). The J segment lost 2 bases and the V segment lost 10 bases, leaving 8 bases of the junction unmatched. The CDR3 runs to 15 residues. This CDR3 reads CATTRGGAGANVLTF. In DNA, the CDR3 is TGTGCCACCACCCGGGGAGGGGCTGGGGCCAACGTCCTGACTTTC.

The chain is built from TRBV4-3 and TRBJ1-5; D uncertain. This CDR3 has 14 amino acids. The germline V gene encodes CDR1 LGHNA and CDR2 YSLEER. Trimming shortened V by 0 bases and J by 6 bases, and 9 bases separated the two germline ends. This CDR3 is CASSQDSGFQPQHF. The DNA for the CDR3 is TGCGCCAGCAGCCAAGATTCGGGTTTTCAGCCCCAGCATTTT.

The V gene is TRBV7-9, the J gene TRBJ1-3, with D possibly TRBD1 on 6 matching bases. The germline V gene has CDR1 SEHNR and CDR2 FQNEAQ (reference sequence). There are 17 residues in the CDR3. The V end was cut by 1 base, the J end by 4 bases, with 17 bases between. CDR3 protein: CASSLERRQGFGNTIYF. CDR3 sequence (DNA): TGTGCCAGCAGCTTAGAACGGCGTCAGGGGTTCGGAAACACCATATATTTT.

Only a few counts were recorded for this clone. The CDR3 DNA reads TGTGCCAGCAGCGCTCGACAGGGTCGCTCTGAAGCTTTCTTT. Translated: CASSARQGRSEAFF. The rearrangement uses TRBV9 and TRBJ1-1; 7 nucleotides match TRBD1. Germline-derived CDR1 and CDR2 are SGDLS and YYNGEE. V dropped 3 bases and J dropped 6; count of bases not matched to a gene: 8. There are 14 residues in the CDR3.

V and J are TRBV16 and TRBJ1-5; 9 bases line up with TRBD1. V lost 4 bases to trimming and J lost 1 base; unmatched junction nucleotides: 8. The germline gives CDR1 KGHSY, CDR2 FQNENV. The CDR3 consists of 17 residues. CDR3: CASSRPGTGLSNQPQHF. CDR3 in DNA: TGTGCCAGCAGCCGACCAGGGACAGGGTTGAGCAATCAGCCCCAGCATTTT.

The chain uses TRBV29-1 and TRBJ2-1; the match to TRBD2 covers 10 bases. The CDR3 has 15 residues. Trimming at V came to 8 bases and at J to 6 bases, leaving 13 bases not matched to a gene. Germline lookup yields CDR1 SQVTM and CDR2 ANQGSEA. Here the CDR3 reads CSPAGGPGEGNEQFF. CDR3 bases: TGCAGCCCAGCGGGAGGGCCGGGTGAAGGCAATGAGCAGTTCTTC.

The chain is built from TRBV7-2 and TRBJ1-2; TRBD1 aligns across 7 bases. Germline V lookup: CDR1 SGHTA, CDR2 FQGNSA. The CDR3 extends over 15 amino acids. V gave up 5 bases and J gave up 0 bases; unmatched junction bases: 6. As DNA, the CDR3 is TGTGCCAGCAGCGAAACAACAGGGGCTAACTATGGCTACACCTTC. Translating gives CASSETTGANYGYTF.

CDR3 loop: CALRGTGDSPLHF. CDR3 DNA sequence: TGTGCTTTGAGGGGGACAGGTGATTCACCCCTCCACTTT. This chain uses TRBV28 with TRBJ1-6; TRBD1 matches at 8 bases. In germline, CDR1 is MDHEN, CDR2 SYDVKM. This CDR3 comprises 13 residues. The full variable domain, rest sourced from reference TRBV28 and TRBJ1-6, is DVKVTQSSRYLVKRTGEKVFLECVQDMDHENMFWYRQDPGLGLRLIYFSYDVKMKEKGDIPEGYSVSREKKERFSLILESASTNQTSMYLCALRGTGDSPLHFGNGTRLTVT.

The rearrangement links TRBV19 to TRBJ2-3; 11 bases line up with TRBD2. This CDR3 has 15 residues. The trim removed 7 bases at V and 5 bases at J, leaving 8 bases unmatched. Germline V lookup: CDR1 LNHDA, CDR2 SQIVND (reference sequence). CDR3 loop: CASKGIAGGQDTQYF. The CDR3 DNA reads TGTGCCAGTAAAGGTATAGCGGGGGGGCAAGATACGCAGTATTTT.